This T cell receptor (beta chain) originates from a study of cytomegalovirus exposure and HLA in healthy donors. Study outcomes and limitations: Prediction of most subjects' HLA-A and HLA-B alleles by TCR beta sequences was reportedly accurate.

Comment on this clone: Antigen unknown.

PCR involved 60 Vbeta and 13 Jbeta primers. The repertoire was sequenced with immunoSEQ multiplex PCR; TCRdb's copy has only in-frame clones and lacks some. The sample records 140,000 to 150,000 clones, about three fifths being singletons. This CDR3 spans 15 amino acids. V gave up 3 bases and J gave up 5 bases; unmatched junction bases: 5. The germline V gene encodes CDR1 SGHNT and CDR2 YYREEE (reference sequence). What was sequenced was PBMCs. This chain joins TRBV5-4 and TRBJ1-4; 9 bases fit TRBD1. The receptor comes from a male donor in good health and CMV-seronegative. CDR3 sequence (DNA): TGTGCCAGCAGCTCCCCGACAGGGGGGAATGAAAAACTGTTTTTT. Amino acid sequence: CASSSPTGGNEKLFF.